This T cell receptor (beta chain) derives from a study of blood T cell repertoires in COVID-19. Measured with immunoSEQ multiplex PCR; TCRdb has only the in-frame clones, and not every one. Of some 130,000 clones listed, 70% to 85% are singletons. The CDR3 has 13 amino acids. The germline CDR1 and CDR2 sequences are SQVTM and ANQGSEA. With 4 bases removed from V and 3 bases from J, the gap between germline ends came to 13 bases. This sequence originates from a man aged 55 to 69 with acute or convalescent COVID-19. This rearrangement joins TRBV29-1 to TRBJ2-7; possible D gene TRBD1, 6 bases. Sequences were obtained from peripheral blood. In DNA form, the CDR3 reads TGCAGCGTTGTAGGGCAGGGGAACTACGAGCAGTACTTC. This sequence encodes CSVVGQGNYEQYF.